This T cell receptor beta chain was retrieved from a study of T cell repertoires in ileal Crohn's disease. Turning to the study itself: Biopsies at the proximal margin of the resected specimen form MI samples. Findings of the study overall: High-frequency clones were more common in sorted CD8 than CD4 cells. Clonality above 26.8% at surgery always came with endoscopic recurrence. Compared with non-smokers, active smokers at surgery showed more clonal expansions.

Here immunoSEQ multiplex PCR was the method, and the copy in TCRdb shows in-frame clones only, minus some. The sample lists 3,000 to 4,000 clones, about 89% occurring once. Details on this clone: Antigen: not known.

Time point noted: proximal margin of the surgical specimen (macroscopically non-inflamed). CDR1 is SGHTA and CDR2 is FQGNSA in the germline V gene. The CDR3 is made up of 15 amino acids. V lost 2 bases, J lost 2 bases, and 11 bases lay in between. The sequence came from an adult with Crohn's disease. The sequenced material came from ileal tissue. The chain couples TRBV7-2 to TRBJ2-3; D remains ambiguous. The CDR3 loop reads CASSLRQASTDTQYF. For the CDR3, the DNA is TGTGCCAGCAGCTTAAGGCAGGCCTCCACAGATACGCAGTATTTT.